This TCR beta chain was profiled in a study of OX40 agonist ivuxolimab in advanced cancers. For the study at large: Patients were dosed with the agonistic anti-OX40 (CD134) antibody ivuxolimab. A male proportion of over 75% was recorded, with mean age approximately 64 years and range about 20 to 79. Overall study findings and caveats: Near-lowest levels of clonal expansion characterized partial responders at 0.1-3.0 mg/kg. Undetermined was the antigen specificity of the expanded peripheral T cells.

Produced via immunoSEQ multiplex PCR; TCRdb's table is partial and in-frame only. Among around 95,000 clones listed, around 90% were seen once. Losses at the gene ends were 4 bases for V and 3 bases for J; bases not matched to a gene: 8. Germline loops: CDR1 MGHRA, CDR2 YSYEKL. The CDR3 has 17 amino acids. A note on this clone: Its antigen is undetermined.

The V and J genes are TRBV4-1 and TRBJ2-1; 11 nucleotides match TRBD2. The sample consisted of CD4+ or CD8+ T cells sorted from blood, taken in a trial of the OX40 agonist ivuxolimab. This receptor was obtained from an adult with an advanced solid tumor such as melanoma, head and neck, liver or kidney cancer. The CDR3 region is CASSRTTSGGYYNEQFF. DNA of the CDR3: TGCGCCAGCAGCCGTACAACTAGCGGGGGCTACTACAATGAGCAGTTCTTC.